These 20 T cell receptor beta chains came from one sample sequenced in a study of T cells in Graves' hyperthyroidism and ophthalmopathy. Researchers amplified the TCR beta CDR3 regions from RNA transcripts. The HTBI set primed first-round TCR CDR3 RT-PCR. MiXCR, run by TCRdb on the multiplex PCR reads, gives a single entry per CDR3 protein. The sample records some 360,000 distinct CDR3 sequences, around 14% being singletons. Sequenced input: blood. These receptors came from a woman in her sixties or seventies with Graves' hyperthyroidism.

A few counts support this clonotype. For the CDR3, the DNA is TGTGCCAGTAGTATTCAAGCATATACTAGCACAGATACGCAGTATTTT. It yields the protein CASSIQAYTSTDTQYF. V usage is TRBV19 and J usage is TRBJ2-3; D gene unclear. From germline, CDR1 is LNHDA and CDR2 SQIVND (reference sequence). Trimming took off 3 bases at V and 0 bases at J, with 13 bases between the two ends. The CDR3 sequence is 16 residues long. The whole variable domain, remainder taken from reference TRBV19 and TRBJ2-3, is DGGITQSPKYLFRKEGQNVTLSCEQNLNHDAMYWYRQDPGQGLRLIYYSQIVNDFQKGDIAEGYSVSREKKESFPLTVTSAQKNPTAFYLCASSIQAYTSTDTQYFGPGTRLTVL.

Written as DNA, the CDR3 is TGTGCCAGCACTACAAATAACGGCCTTTTCTACGAGCAGTACTTC. Protein: CASTTNNGLFYEQYF. V is TRBV25-1 and J is TRBJ2-7; D is uncertain. The CDR3 extends over 15 amino acids. V lost 7 bases, J lost 3 bases, and 19 bases lay in between. Germline CDR1 and CDR2: MGHDK and SYGVNS.

In its sample, this clonotype was seen a few times. V and J are TRBV28 and TRBJ1-2; perhaps TRBD1 as D (5 bases). The V and J ends lost 7 bases and 5 bases respectively, with 11 bases between them. Germline V lookup: CDR1 MDHEN, CDR2 SYDVKM. The CDR3 loop spans 12 amino acids. The CDR3 bases are TGTGCCAGCACCCGGTGGGGGTATGGCTACACCTTC. It yields the protein CASTRWGYGYTF.

This clonotype was detected a few times. V is TRBV20-1 and J is TRBJ2-7; TRBD1 matches 9 bases. V was clipped by 6 bases and J by 3 bases; unmatched bases: 9. Germline CDR1 reads DFQATT; CDR2 reads SNEGSKA (reference sequence). This CDR3 region has 14 residues. The CDR3 DNA is TGCAGTGCAGGACAGGGGCGGGGAAGCTACGAGCAGTACTTC. Amino acids: CSAGQGRGSYEQYF.

This clonotype was seen repeatedly, ten times or more. J is TRBJ2-2 and V is TRBV5-1; 7 positions match TRBD1. CDR3 length: 15 residues. The trim removed 2 bases at V and 2 bases at J, leaving 3 bases unmatched. The germline V gene has CDR1 SGHRS and CDR2 YFSETQ. The CDR3 coding sequence is TGCGCCAGCAGCTTTGGGACAGTAAACACCGGGGAGCTGTTTTTT. Translated, it gives CASSFGTVNTGELFF.

This clonotype was detected ten times or more. This chain joins TRBV7-9 and TRBJ2-5; tentative D call: TRBD1 (6 bases). This CDR3 has 14 amino acids. CDR1 and CDR2 from the germline V gene are SEHNR and FQNEAQ (reference sequence). Trimming left V 5 bases short and J 5 bases short, with 15 bases between. Here the CDR3 reads CASSLGRGGETQYF. The CDR3 nucleotides are TGTGCCAGCAGCCTAGGCAGGGGCGGGGAGACCCAGTACTTC.

The chain employs TRBV5-1 and TRBJ2-5, with TRBD2 matching over 10 bases. V was clipped by 1 base and J by 4 bases; unmatched bases: 10. From germline, CDR1 is SGHRS and CDR2 YFSETQ. The CDR3 runs to 17 residues. The CDR3 protein is CASSLTPELAGVETQYF. CDR3 DNA sequence: TGCGCCAGCAGCTTGACCCCCGAGCTAGCGGGAGTAGAGACCCAGTACTTC.

This clonotype was recorded many times. The chain joins TRBV2 to TRBJ1-5; 8 bases line up with TRBD1. Germline values: CDR1 SNHLY, CDR2 FYNNEI. The V segment lost 7 bases and the J segment 7 bases; nucleotides outside the gene matches: 9. CDR3 length equals 14 residues. In DNA form, the CDR3 reads TGTGCCAGCACAGGCCAGGGGGCTTTCCAGCCCCAGCATTTT. This translates into CASTGQGAFQPQHF. The full variable domain, completed using reference TRBV2 and TRBJ1-5, is EPEVTQTPSHQVTQMGQEVILRCVPISNHLYFYWYRQILGQKVEFLVSFYNNEISEKSEIFDDQFSVERPDGSNFTLKIRSTKLEDSAMYFCASTGQGAFQPQHFGDGTRLSIL.

Comment on this clonotype: Its ends do not fully match the called genes, so a read error is possible. The rearrangement uses TRBV18 and TRBJ1-1; 7 bases fit TRBD1. Germline CDR1 KGHSH, CDR2 LQKENI. The CDR3 consists of 13 residues. The CDR3 protein is CASPPRTGAEAFF. Here the CDR3 DNA reads TGTGCCAGCCCACCACGGACAGGTGCTGAAGCTTTCTTT. The full variable domain, its missing parts supplied by reference TRBV18 and TRBJ1-1, is NAGVMQNPRHLVRRRGQEARLRCSPMKGHSHVYWYRQLPEEGLKFMVYLQKENIIDESGMPKERFSAEFPKEGPSILRIQQVVRGDSAAYFCASPPRTGAEAFFGQGTRLTVV.

This clonotype was seen ten or more times. The chain employs TRBV2 and TRBJ2-1, with 9 bases identical to TRBD1. Germline CDR1 SNHLY, CDR2 FYNNEI. Trimming cost V 2 bases and J 4 bases; bases outside gene matches: 3. The CDR3 totals 15 residues. The CDR3 spells CASSEYRGRYNEQFF. CDR3 nucleotide sequence: TGTGCCAGCAGTGAATACAGGGGGCGATACAATGAGCAGTTCTTC.

Only a few counts were recorded for this clonotype. Germline and junction disagree at one end, which may indicate a read error. V is TRBV2 and J is TRBJ2-7, with TRBD1 matching 9 bases. There are 15 residues in the CDR3. Germline assignment: CDR1 SNHLY and CDR2 FYNNEI. CDR3 sequence (DNA): TGTGCCAGCAGGGAAGGGACAGGGAAGACCTACGAGCAGTACTTC. The encoded protein is CASREGTGKTYEQYF.

This clonotype was counted ten times or more. The V and J genes are TRBV7-9 and TRBJ2-7; 7 bases are a match to TRBD1. The length of the CDR3 is 14 residues. In germline, CDR1 is SEHNR, CDR2 FQNEAQ (reference sequence). Germline trimming cut 4 bases from V and 6 bases from J; bases unmatched to any gene: 9. CDR3 in DNA: TGTGCCAGCAGCTCGGGACAGTCCCCTCGCGAGCAGTACTTC. This codes for CASSSGQSPREQYF. Based on the CDR3 plus reference TRBV7-9 and TRBJ2-7, the full variable domain is DTGVSQNPRHKITKRGQNVTFRCDPISEHNRLYWYRQTLGQGPEFLTYFQNEAQLEKSRLLSDRFSAERPKGSFSTLEIQRTEQGDSAMYLCASSSGQSPREQYFGPGTRLTVT.

As to this clonotype: This may come from a read error, since a much larger clone is one base off. The CDR3 ends on some other residue instead of the conserved phenylalanine or tryptophan, so this is likely a read error. The genes are TRBV9 and TRBJ2-3, with 7 bases fitting TRBD2. The CDR3 length is 15 residues. V lost 0 bases, J lost 7 bases, and 8 bases stayed unmatched. The germline V gene encodes CDR1 SGDLS and CDR2 YYNGEE. CDR3 in amino acids: CASSVEPSGLNTQYS. The CDR3 DNA is TGTGCCAGCAGCGTAGAGCCTAGCGGACTCAATACGCAGTATTCT.

The V gene is TRBV29-1, the J gene TRBJ2-5, with 8 bases fitting TRBD1. Losses at the gene ends were 5 bases for V and 5 bases for J; bases not matched to a gene: 19. This CDR3 region has 17 residues. The germline CDR1 and CDR2 sequences are SQVTM and ANQGSEA. The CDR3 nucleotides are TGCAGCGTTTACTCCGATGCGAGACAGGGGTCCGGGGAGACCCAGTACTTC. It translates to CSVYSDARQGSGETQYF.

The chain recombines TRBV12-3 or TRBV12-4 with TRBJ2-3, with 11 bases identical to TRBD2. The trim removed 5 bases at V and 0 bases at J, leaving 7 bases unmatched. This CDR3 contains 17 residues. As DNA, the CDR3 is TGTGCCAGCAGTCAACTAGCGGGAGTAAGAAGCACAGATACGCAGTATTTT. Residues: CASSQLAGVRSTDTQYF.

This chain links TRBV6-5 with TRBJ2-5, with unresolved D. Trimming stripped 0 bases from V and 5 bases from J, with 13 bases between. The CDR3 is made up of 15 amino acids. The germline CDR1 and CDR2 sequences are MNHEY and SVGAGI. The CDR3 loop is CASSYSIDQAETQYF. CDR3 nucleotides: TGTGCCAGCAGTTACTCGATAGACCAGGCGGAGACCCAGTACTTC.

This clonotype was counted ten times or more. The chain carries TRBV3-1 and TRBJ2-1; the D is unclear. This CDR3 is built from 16 residues. Germline loops: CDR1 LGHDT, CDR2 YNNKEL (reference sequence). The V end lost 0 bases, the J end lost 3 bases, and 12 bases lay between the germline ends. CDR3 in DNA: TGTGCCAGCAGCCAAGATTTTGTTACTAACTACAATGAGCAGTTCTTC. The encoded protein is CASSQDFVTNYNEQFF.

This clonotype was recorded a few times. The rearrangement joins TRBV7-9 to TRBJ2-1, with 7 bases fitting TRBD1. Per germline, CDR1 SEHNR and CDR2 FQNEAQ (reference sequence). The CDR3 sequence is 18 residues long. J gave up 1 base and V 0 bases, and 9 bases lay outside the gene matches. For the CDR3, the DNA is TGTGCCAGCAGCTTAGCGCGTGTCGCGACAGGGTCCTACAATGAGCAGTTCTTC. Translated, it gives CASSLARVATGSYNEQFF. The full variable domain, rest sourced from reference TRBV7-9 and TRBJ2-1, is DTGVSQNPRHKITKRGQNVTFRCDPISEHNRLYWYRQTLGQGPEFLTYFQNEAQLEKSRLLSDRFSAERPKGSFSTLEIQRTEQGDSAMYLCASSLARVATGSYNEQFFGPGTRLTVL.

In its sample, this clonotype was seen many times. The J gene is TRBJ2-5, the V gene TRBV20-1; D possibly corresponds to TRBD2 (5 bases). The CDR3 contains 15 residues. Trimming took 7 bases from V and 1 from J, leaving 19 bases between them. Germline CDR1 is DFQATT and CDR2 is SNEGSKA (reference sequence). The CDR3 DNA is TGCAGTGTCGAACCTCGGACTTCCTCCCAAGAGACCCAGTACTTC. This translates into CSVEPRTSSQETQYF.

V gene TRBV5-1 combines with J gene TRBJ2-3; 10 bases match TRBD1. J gave up 6 bases and V 0 bases, and 10 bases lay outside the gene matches. The CDR3 spans 17 residues. Germline lookup yields CDR1 SGHRS and CDR2 YFSETQ. The CDR3 nucleotides read TGCGCCAGCAGCTTGGGGCCGACAGGGGGCGCGTCCGATACGCAGTATTTT. Its protein product is CASSLGPTGGASDTQYF.